This entry features one T cell receptor beta chain sequence. The target antigen is unknown. The library targeted TCRbeta and was prepared with unique molecular identifiers. Each CDR3 protein gets one entry after TCRdb re-called the PCR reads with MiXCR. The sample shows some 600,000 distinct CDR3 sequences, 10% to 15% of them seen only once. This specimen comes from a study of T-cell reconstitution after alpha-beta-depleted transplantation in children. Study-level findings and limits: Roughly two months post-transplant, alpha-beta T cells reportedly originated from several hundred graft clones that had expanded. Once a year had passed after transplant, T-cell counts and diversity came mostly from newly produced T cells. Recipient T cells and thymic progenitors that survived were the source of the high TCRbeta diversity seen at day 60 in some patients.

The germline V gene has CDR1 MDHEN and CDR2 SYDVKM. The trim removed 3 bases at V and 2 bases at J, leaving 16 bases unmatched. The length of the CDR3 is 20 residues. Here the sequenced sample was PBMCs, mostly from graft donor cells, taken 360 days after TCRalphabeta/CD19-depleted stem cell transplant. The receptor was isolated from a male patient aged 5 to 17 who had a stem cell transplant for acute myeloid leukemia, so the T cells may come from the graft donor. The chain is built from TRBV28 and TRBJ2-5, with 12 bases matching TRBD2. The chain's CDR3 is CASSFRGLAGWEGLQETQYF. The CDR3 nucleotides read TGTGCCAGCAGTTTTCGCGGACTAGCGGGATGGGAGGGCTTACAAGAGACCCAGTACTTC. Variable domain in full (rest from reference TRBV28 and TRBJ2-5): DVKVTQSSRYLVKRTGEKVFLECVQDMDHENMFWYRQDPGLGLRLIYFSYDVKMKEKGDIPEGYSVSREKKERFSLILESASTNQTSMYLCASSFRGLAGWEGLQETQYFGPGTRLLVL.